The 20 T cell receptor beta chains in this list originate from one sample, sequenced in a study of T-cell memory formation after mild COVID-19. TCRdb re-called the 5' RACE reads with MiXCR, one entry per CDR3 protein. The table shows about 350,000 distinct CDR3 sequences, with roughly an eighth occurring only once. Sample: PBMCs or a T cell subset sorted from them (not recorded which). Receptors were obtained from a man younger than 35 who had mild COVID-19 (a few samples of this study predate the infection). Cell type and time point are not known.

This clonotype appeared many times. V is TRBV4-2 and J is TRBJ2-5, with D possibly being TRBD1 or TRBD2 (5 bases each). V was pared by 5 bases and J by 0 bases, with 13 bases between. Germline loops: CDR1 LGHNA, CDR2 YNFKEQ. This CDR3 region has 15 residues. CDR3 protein: CASSSSGTDQETQYF. In nucleotides, the CDR3 is TGTGCCAGCAGCTCATCCGGGACGGACCAAGAGACCCAGTACTTC.

This clonotype showed up just a few times. The rearrangement joins TRBV2 to TRBJ2-3; TRBD2 matches 8 bases. This CDR3 is 16 amino acids long. Germline V gene data show CDR1 as SNHLY and CDR2 as FYNNEI. J gave up 0 bases and V 3 bases, and 5 bases lay outside the gene matches. The CDR3 DNA follows: TGTGCCAGCAGTGACGGTCGGGGGGGGAGCACAGATACGCAGTATTTT. As protein: CASSDGRGGSTDTQYF.

The chain uses TRBV18 and TRBJ2-7; TRBD2 matches 12 bases. This CDR3 has 16 residues. Trimming removed 0 bases from V and 4 bases from J; junction bases left unmatched: 4. Looked up from germline, CDR1 is KGHSH and CDR2 is LQKENI. The chain's CDR3 is CASSPPASGGAYEQYF. The CDR3 region has the DNA TGTGCCAGCTCACCACCGGCTAGCGGGGGGGCTTACGAGCAGTACTTC.

This clonotype has more than one count but fewer than ten. The rearrangement joins TRBV27 to TRBJ2-7, with D maybe TRBD2 (5 bases). This CDR3 has 13 residues. The germline V gene has CDR1 MNHEY and CDR2 SMNVEV (reference sequence). The CDR3 sequence: CGATGNHGCEQYV. CDR3 bases: TGTGGGGCTACGGGGAACCACGGGTGCGAGCAGTACGTC.

The V gene is TRBV5-1, the J gene TRBJ1-6; the D is unclear. Germline CDR1 SGHRS, CDR2 YFSETQ. V was trimmed by 1 base and J by 6 bases, leaving 14 bases between them. The CDR3 sequence is 16 residues long. Here the CDR3 reads CASSLMAARGNSPLHF. The CDR3 coding sequence is TGCGCCAGCAGCTTGATGGCAGCCAGAGGTAATTCACCCCTCCACTTT. Full variable domain (outside the CDR3, taken from reference TRBV5-1 and TRBJ1-6): KAGVTQTPRYLIKTRGQQVTLSCSPISGHRSVSWYQQTPGQGLQFLFEYFSETQRNKGNFPGRFSGRQFSNSRSEMNVSTLELGDSALYLCASSLMAARGNSPLHFGNGTRLTVT.

This clonotype was seen more than once but under ten times. The rearrangement joins TRBV19 to TRBJ2-2; 8 bases are shared with TRBD2. V dropped 7 bases and J dropped 1; count of bases not matched to a gene: 2. The CDR3 consists of 14 residues. Germline CDR1 LNHDA, CDR2 SQIVND (reference sequence). The CDR3 reads CASISGGNTGELFF. For the CDR3, the DNA is TGTGCCAGTATAAGCGGGGGGAACACCGGGGAGCTGTTTTTT.

This clonotype has more than one count but fewer than ten. The rearrangement links TRBV27 to TRBJ1-6, with D perhaps matching TRBD1 (6 bases). Germline lookup yields CDR1 MNHEY and CDR2 SMNVEV (reference sequence). This CDR3 comprises 15 residues. Trimming left V 1 base short and J 14 bases short, with 18 bases between. CDR3 sequence (DNA): TGTGCCAGCAGTTTATGGGTTGGGGGGCCCTTGGCCCTCCACTTT. This encodes CASSLWVGGPLALHF.

This clonotype was counted between two and nine times. The rearrangement uses TRBV6-1 and TRBJ1-1; 7 bases are shared with TRBD1. This CDR3 has 12 amino acids. CDR1 and CDR2 (germline): MNHNS, SASEGT. V lost 6 bases, J lost 6 bases, and 4 bases stayed unmatched. The CDR3 here is CASSVTGPEAFF. DNA of the CDR3: TGTGCCAGCAGCGTGACAGGGCCTGAAGCTTTCTTT.

The chain employs TRBV7-2 and TRBJ1-4; 7 positions agree with TRBD1. Germline CDR1 is SGHTA and CDR2 is FQGNSA. The CDR3 loop spans 14 amino acids. Germline trimming cut 5 bases from V and 5 bases from J; bases unmatched to any gene: 5. The CDR3 reads CASSPGTDNEKLFF. Here the CDR3 DNA reads TGTGCCAGCAGCCCCGGGACAGACAATGAAAAACTGTTTTTT.

Note on this clonotype: Since the CDR3 does not end with the conserved phenylalanine or tryptophan, this likely comes from a read error. The genes are TRBV4-1 and TRBJ1-5, with D possibly matching TRBD1 (6 bases). Looked up from germline, CDR1 is MGHRA and CDR2 is YSYEKL. V dropped 7 bases and J dropped 6 bases, with 19 bases sitting between them. The CDR3 is made up of 15 amino acids. The CDR3 coding sequence is TGCGCCAGCACCCTCGGGGAACAGGGTGCTCAGCCCCAGCATATT. It codes for CASTLGEQGAQPQHI.

This clonotype has a handful of counts. The gene calls are TRBV6-6 and TRBJ2-2, with D perhaps being TRBD1 or TRBD2 (5 bases each). Per germline, CDR1 MNHNY and CDR2 SVGAGI (reference sequence). The CDR3 has 16 amino acids. With 0 bases removed from V and 5 bases from J, the gap between germline ends came to 13 bases. The CDR3 loop is CASSYSGEQVTGELFF. The CDR3 DNA reads TGTGCCAGCAGTTACTCGGGGGAGCAGGTGACCGGGGAGCTGTTTTTT.

This clonotype has just a few counts. This chain links TRBV15 with TRBJ2-1; unclear D gene. The V end lost 3 bases, the J end lost 3 bases, and 9 bases lay between the germline ends. The CDR3 contains 14 residues. Looked up from germline, CDR1 is LNHNV and CDR2 is YYDKDF (reference sequence). The chain's CDR3 is CATSRAFLYNEQFF. In DNA form, the CDR3 reads TGTGCCACCAGCAGGGCCTTCCTCTACAATGAGCAGTTCTTC.

The sample holds many counts of this clonotype. The chain has TRBV9 and TRBJ2-2; no reliable D call. Germline values: CDR1 SGDLS, CDR2 YYNGEE. The CDR3 contains 15 residues. Between the trimmed V and J ends, which lost 0 bases and 0 bases, there was a span of 6 bases. CDR3 DNA: TGTGCCAGCAGCGTAGCTGGGACGAACACCGGGGAGCTGTTTTTT. This codes for CASSVAGTNTGELFF.

This clonotype has a count of ten or more. The chain is built from TRBV12-3 or TRBV12-4 and TRBJ2-1; a weak D match, TRBD1 (5 bases). Trimming took off 6 bases at V and 6 bases at J, with 12 bases between the two ends. The CDR3 is 13 residues long. For the CDR3, the DNA is TGTGCCAGCAGCCCGGACAACCTCAATGAGCAGTTCTTC. It codes for CASSPDNLNEQFF.

The J gene is TRBJ2-2, the V gene TRBV27; D uncertain. V was clipped by 5 bases and J by 4 bases, with 8 bases between them. This CDR3 contains 13 residues. CDR1 and CDR2 (germline): MNHEY, SMNVEV (reference sequence). The CDR3 DNA follows: TGTGCCAGCAGTCCTACAATCACCGGGGAGCTGTTTTTT. Translating gives CASSPTITGELFF.

This clonotype showed up just a few times. This CDR3 is CASKGAGASYEQYF. In DNA form, the CDR3 reads TGTGCCAGCAAGGGGGCAGGGGCTTCCTACGAGCAGTACTTC. V gene TRBV6-2 or TRBV6-3 combines with J gene TRBJ2-7; TRBD1 matches at 7 bases. The length of the CDR3 is 14 residues. After removal of 7 bases from V and 1 base from J, the junction contained 7 bases not matched to a gene. Looked up from germline, CDR1 is MNHEY and CDR2 is SVGEGT.

There are a few counts of this clonotype. The chain uses TRBV2 and TRBJ2-3, with 10 bases lining up with TRBD2. With V trimmed by 6 bases and J by 1 base, 10 bases remained unmatched. CDR1 SNHLY and CDR2 FYNNEI come from the germline V gene. The CDR3 length is 17 residues. The CDR3 coding sequence is TGTGCCAGCAGAGACCGATGGAGCGGGGGGGGCACAGATACGCAGTATTTT. Its translation is CASRDRWSGGGTDTQYF.

In this sample, this clonotype turned up many times. The chain carries TRBV6-5 and TRBJ2-2; perhaps TRBD1 as D (6 bases). V was clipped by 7 bases and J by 2 bases, with 11 bases between them. CDR3 length equals 14 residues. CDR1 and CDR2 from the germline V gene are MNHEY and SVGAGI. The CDR3 DNA follows: TGTGCCAGCACCGGACAGTCTAACACCGGGGAGCTGTTTTTT. Translation gives CASTGQSNTGELFF.

The chain employs TRBV25-1 and TRBJ2-7; no clear D gene. The V gene's germline CDR1 is MGHDK and CDR2 SYGVNS. The CDR3 runs 13 residues. The V end was cut by 4 bases, the J end by 0 bases, with 7 bases between. CDR3 protein: CASSGQVSYEQYV. CDR3 nucleotides: TGTGCCAGCAGTGGGCAGGTCTCCTACGAGCAGTACGTC.

This clonotype has a handful of counts. The rearrangement uses TRBV12-3 or TRBV12-4 and TRBJ2-7, with D perhaps matching TRBD1 (6 bases). Between the trimmed V and J ends, which lost 5 bases and 1 base, there was a span of 15 bases. The CDR3 runs 15 residues. The CDR3: CASSPPGAKSYEQYF. Here the CDR3 DNA reads TGTGCCAGCAGTCCCCCAGGGGCAAAATCCTACGAGCAGTACTTC.